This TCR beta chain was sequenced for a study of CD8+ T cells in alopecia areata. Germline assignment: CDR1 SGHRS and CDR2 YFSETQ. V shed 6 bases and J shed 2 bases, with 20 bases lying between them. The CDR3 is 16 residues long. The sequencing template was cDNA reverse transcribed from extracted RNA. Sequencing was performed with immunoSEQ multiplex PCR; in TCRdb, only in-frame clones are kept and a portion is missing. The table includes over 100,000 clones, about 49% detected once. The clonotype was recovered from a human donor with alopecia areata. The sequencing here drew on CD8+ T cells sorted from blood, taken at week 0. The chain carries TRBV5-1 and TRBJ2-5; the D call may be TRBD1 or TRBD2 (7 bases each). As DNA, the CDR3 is TGCGCCAGCAAAGTGAGAAACAGGGGAGGGCAAGAGACCCAGTACTTC. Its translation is CASKVRNRGGQETQYF.